This T cell receptor (beta chain) was profiled in a study of blood T cell repertoires in COVID-19 (dated by TCRdb to 2018 to 2021). With respect to the entire study: The collaborator samples originated in the United States, Italy and Spain and spanned the acute and convalescent phases of COVID-19. The material from the prospective study consisted of cDNA or gDNA derived from T cells, B-cell-depleted T cells, or PBMCs. Deeply sampled blood TCRbeta repertoires from subjects exposed to, actively infected with, or recovered from COVID-19 were included in the dataset. The repertoires were released in a freely available public database meant as a resource for research on the immune response to SARS-CoV-2. Samples were obtained from the ongoing ImmuneRACE study (first 160 participants) and from over 1,000 subjects provided by 6 global collaborators. Nearly every sample came with metadata listing a de-identified subject ID, COVID-19 status, age in years and sex. Where available, HLA class I and class II types were taken from metadata supplied by the sample provider and were not determined by assay-based typing. Study-level results and caveats: The quantity of clinical and demographic metadata differed by source and by participant and was supplied without curation.

Of note for this clone: Its antigen is still unknown. No clone much larger than this one lies a single base away; base qualities are absent. Other DNA sequences in the sample encode the same CDR3.

The immunoSEQ Assay, a bias-controlled multiplex PCR, was used to amplify TCRbeta CDR3 regions from genomic DNA. The study's own analysis went as follows. Within the assay, amplification of reference gene primers was used to estimate how many nucleated cells each sample contained. To quantify the absolute abundance of each unique TCRbeta CDR3 rearrangement, sequence reads were collapsed and filtered. Productive Simpson clonality was computed per sample as the square root of Simpson's diversity index over productive rearrangements. This is the immuneACCESS table as TCRdb keeps it, with only in-frame sequences that have V and J called. A part of the clones is gone; compared with another copy, unresolved V genes explain less than half, and the rest is unexplained. V, J and clone size derive from that table, while D and trimming were established from the DNA sequence. The sample has roughly 100,000 clones on record, about 85% of them singletons. The ten top clones hold around 5.3% of the sample.

At one collaborating source in Seattle, patients were enrolled during active infection and were followed longitudinally through the course of disease. The collaborating institutions used their own protocols to collect whole blood in K2EDTA tubes. Collaborator samples were shipped for TCRbeta analysis as frozen whole blood, isolated PBMCs, or DNA extracted from either sample type. CDR1 LNHDA and CDR2 SQIVND were looked up in the germline V gene (reference sequence). The cysteine opens and the phenylalanine closes a CDR3 of 12 amino acids. Of the read, only the CDR3 DNA is kept; its 36 bases are in frame from base 1. V sheds 3 bases and J sheds 4 bases, leaving 4 bases between their ends.

The TCR was taken from a woman aged 50 to 65 with COVID-19, enrolled during active disease. Sequencing was performed on peripheral blood. The receptor chain draws on TRBV19 and TRBJ2-1, with the D gene uncertain. The CDR3 here reads CASSINYNEQFF. The base sequence is TGTGCCAGTAGTATTAATTACAATGAGCAGTTCTTC.